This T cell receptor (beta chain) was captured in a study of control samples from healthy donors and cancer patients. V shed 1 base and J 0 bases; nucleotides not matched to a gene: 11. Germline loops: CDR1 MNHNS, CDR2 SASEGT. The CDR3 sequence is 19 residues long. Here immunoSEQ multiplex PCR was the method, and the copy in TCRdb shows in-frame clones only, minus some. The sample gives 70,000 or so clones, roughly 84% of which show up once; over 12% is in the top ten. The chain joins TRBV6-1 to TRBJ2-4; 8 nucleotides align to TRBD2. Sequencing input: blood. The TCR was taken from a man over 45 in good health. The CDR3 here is CASSEGSSGGGLAKNIQYF. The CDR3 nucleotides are TGTGCCAGCAGTGAAGGGTCAAGCGGGGGAGGGCTAGCCAAAAACATTCAGTACTTC.